Shown below are 25 T cell receptor beta chains from a single sample sequenced in a study of T cells expressing NK-cell markers. Reanalyzing the 5' RACE reads, TCRdb keeps one entry per CDR3 protein, without DNA. The repertoire table contains about 400,000 distinct CDR3 sequences. Sequences were obtained from blood T cells: a sorted CD56 or NKG2C T cell subset, CD4+ or CD8+ T cells, or bulk PBMC T cells (not recorded which). The receptors shown here come from a woman aged 45-60 years in good health.

The chain carries TRBV6-6 and TRBJ1-1; with no DNA, the TCRdb D assignment of TRBD1 cannot be verified. The CDR3 has 16 amino acids. Germline lookup yields CDR1 MNHNY and CDR2 SVGAGI (reference sequence). The CDR3 spells CASSYPPTGWNTEAFF.

The chain employs TRBV12-3 or TRBV12-4 and TRBJ1-2. This CDR3 is 14 amino acids long. The CDR3 region is CASSLGYLSSGYTF.

The rearrangement links TRBV11-2 to TRBJ1-6; the TCRdb call, TRBD1, lacks DNA for checking. The CDR3 sequence is 15 residues long. Germline lookup yields CDR1 SGHAT and CDR2 FQNNGV. The CDR3 sequence: CASSPRDRNNSPLHF.

This sequence joins TRBV29-1 and TRBJ1-1; TCRdb's D call of TRBD1 is untestable without DNA. The CDR3 has 14 residues. Germline CDR1 is SQVTM and CDR2 is ANQGSEA. The CDR3 loop is CSVGTTGTGTEAFF.

The V and J genes are TRBV29-1 and TRBJ1-2. Germline loops: CDR1 SQVTM, CDR2 ANQGSEA. The CDR3 length is 12 residues. Here the CDR3 reads CSVVGENYGYTF. Full variable domain (remainder filled in from reference TRBV29-1 and TRBJ1-2): SAVISQKPSRDICQRGTSLTIQCQVDSQVTMMFWYRQQPGQSLTLIATANQGSEATYESGFVIDKFPISRPNLTFSTLTVSNMSPEDSSIYLCSVVGENYGYTFGSGTRLTVV.

The V and J genes are TRBV2 and TRBJ1-1. This CDR3 is built from 12 residues. Germline V CDR1 and CDR2: SNHLY, FYNNEI. This CDR3 reads CATVGLGTEAFF.

J is TRBJ2-3 and V is TRBV3-1; TCRdb's D call, TRBD2, is unchecked because there is no DNA. The CDR3 totals 17 residues. The germline gives CDR1 LGHDT, CDR2 YNNKEL (reference sequence). The CDR3 loop is CASSQGLLAGRTDTQYF.

The genes are TRBV29-1 and TRBJ1-1; TCRdb reports TRBD1, a call that lacks DNA to check it against. The CDR3 is 14 residues long. CDR1 is SQVTM and CDR2 is ANQGSEA in the germline V gene. CDR3 sequence: CSVALGGVDTEAFF.

This chain uses TRBV20-1 with TRBJ2-7; TCRdb outputs TRBD1, but without DNA this stays unchecked. The CDR3 sequence is 13 residues long. Germline V lookup: CDR1 DFQATT, CDR2 SNEGSKA (reference sequence). CDR3 sequence: CSAAKDGGNEQYF.

The chain recombines TRBV20-1 with TRBJ1-1. From germline, CDR1 is DFQATT and CDR2 SNEGSKA (reference sequence). The CDR3 contains 16 residues. The CDR3 loop is CSARATSDRRNTEAFF.

This CDR3 reads CASSLLLLAGTSNTGELFF. The J gene is TRBJ2-2, the V gene TRBV7-6; the TCRdb D gene call, TRBD2, has no DNA to confirm it. Germline CDR1 is SGHVS and CDR2 is FNYEAQ. The CDR3 has 19 residues.

The chain recombines TRBV12-3 or TRBV12-4 with TRBJ2-1; TCRdb outputs TRBD1, but without DNA this stays unchecked. The CDR3 runs to 12 residues. CDR3 region: CASGDGYNEQFF.

This sequence joins TRBV28 and TRBJ1-5; TCRdb proposes TRBD1, but this gene call is untestable without DNA. From germline, CDR1 is MDHEN and CDR2 SYDVKM. The CDR3 runs 15 residues. The CDR3 protein is CASSGGVAGNQPQHF.

The gene calls are TRBV5-1 and TRBJ2-1. The CDR3 has 17 residues. Germline CDR1 is SGHRS and CDR2 is YFSETQ. This CDR3 reads CASSLTTRPSSYNEQFF.

This chain links TRBV24-1 with TRBJ2-1. CDR1 and CDR2 from the germline V gene are KGHDR and SFDVKD. This CDR3 is 13 amino acids long. The CDR3 spells CATSGPSYNEQFF.

This chain uses TRBV4-1 with TRBJ2-2; no DNA is available, so the TRBD1 call from TCRdb remains unchecked. The CDR3 is 17 residues long. Germline lookup yields CDR1 MGHRA and CDR2 YSYEKL. The CDR3 loop is CASSQERGLANTGELFF.

The gene calls are TRBV6-6 and TRBJ2-1; as DNA is missing, the TRBD1 call by TCRdb cannot be tested. Looked up from germline, CDR1 is MNHNY and CDR2 is SVGAGI (reference sequence). The CDR3 length is 13 residues. CDR3 sequence: CASSRGQPSEQFF.

The chain combines TRBV7-9 with TRBJ1-5; TCRdb's D call of TRBD1 is untestable without DNA. CDR1 SEHNR and CDR2 FQNEAQ come from the germline V gene (reference sequence). The CDR3 totals 12 residues. The CDR3 sequence: CASSPDVGQAHF.

J is TRBJ1-3 and V is TRBV13. Germline values: CDR1 PRHDT, CDR2 FYEKMQ (reference sequence). The CDR3 runs to 13 residues. This chain's CDR3 is CASSFSSGNTIYF.

The V gene is TRBV5-6, the J gene TRBJ1-2; TCRdb designates TRBD1, a call that cannot be tested without DNA. CDR3 size: 14 residues. Germline CDR1 and CDR2: SGHDT and YYEEEE. CDR3: CASSLAQGRGGYTF.

The chain recombines TRBV2 with TRBJ2-1; the TRBD2 assignment by TCRdb is unverifiable without DNA. This CDR3 spans 18 amino acids. Germline V gene data show CDR1 as SNHLY and CDR2 as FYNNEI. This chain's CDR3 is CASIERPGTSGLYNEQFF. The whole variable domain, remainder taken from reference TRBV2 and TRBJ2-1, is EPEVTQTPSHQVTQMGQEVILRCVPISNHLYFYWYRQILGQKVEFLVSFYNNEISEKSEIFDDQFSVERPDGSNFTLKIRSTKLEDSAMYFCASIERPGTSGLYNEQFFGPGTRLTVL.

The rearrangement uses TRBV11-2 and TRBJ1-6; with no DNA, the TCRdb D assignment of TRBD1 cannot be verified. CDR1 SGHAT and CDR2 FQNNGV come from the germline V gene. CDR3 length: 14 residues. This CDR3 reads CASSPWDRDSPLHF.

The chain links TRBV5-1 to TRBJ2-1; TCRdb outputs TRBD1, but without DNA this stays unchecked. Germline lookup yields CDR1 SGHRS and CDR2 YFSETQ. This CDR3 has 15 residues. The CDR3 sequence is CASSLSTGTYNEQFF.

V gene TRBV5-4 combines with J gene TRBJ2-5. CDR1 is SGHNT and CDR2 is YYREEE in the germline V gene (reference sequence). The CDR3 length is 13 residues. The CDR3 here is CASSLTQSETQYF.

This chain links TRBV11-3 with TRBJ2-7; checking the TCRdb D call of TRBD2 is not possible without DNA. CDR3 length: 15 residues. CDR1 and CDR2 from the germline V gene are SGHNT and YENEEA. CDR3: CASSSPRRGDYEQYF.